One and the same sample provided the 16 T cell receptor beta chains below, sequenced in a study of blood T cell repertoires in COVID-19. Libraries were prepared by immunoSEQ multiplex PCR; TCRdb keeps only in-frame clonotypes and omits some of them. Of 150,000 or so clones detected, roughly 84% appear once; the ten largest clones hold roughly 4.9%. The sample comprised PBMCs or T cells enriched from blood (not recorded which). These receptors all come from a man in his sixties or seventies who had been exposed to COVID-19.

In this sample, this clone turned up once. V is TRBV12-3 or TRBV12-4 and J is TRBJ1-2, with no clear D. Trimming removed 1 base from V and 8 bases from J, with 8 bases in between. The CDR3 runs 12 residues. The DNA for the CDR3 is TGTGCCAGCAGTTTAGGAGGAGACGGCTACACCTTC. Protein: CASSLGGDGYTF.

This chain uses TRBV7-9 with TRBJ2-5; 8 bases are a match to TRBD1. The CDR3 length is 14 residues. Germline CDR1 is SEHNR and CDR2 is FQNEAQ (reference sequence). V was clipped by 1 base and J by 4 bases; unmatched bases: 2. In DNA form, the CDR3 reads TGTGCCAGCAGCTTAGGACAGGGGCTAGAGACCCAGTACTTC. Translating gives CASSLGQGLETQYF.

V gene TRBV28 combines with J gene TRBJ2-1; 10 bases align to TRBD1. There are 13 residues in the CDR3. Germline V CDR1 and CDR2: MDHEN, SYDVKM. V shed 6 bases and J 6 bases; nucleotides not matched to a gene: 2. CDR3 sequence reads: CASRRTGGNEQFF. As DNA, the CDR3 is TGTGCCAGCAGACGGACAGGGGGCAATGAGCAGTTCTTC.

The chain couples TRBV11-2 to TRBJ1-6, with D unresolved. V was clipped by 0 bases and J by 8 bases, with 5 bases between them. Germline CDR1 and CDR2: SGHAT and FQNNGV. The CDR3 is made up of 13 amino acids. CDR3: CASSLDQYSPLHF. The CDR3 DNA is TGTGCCAGCAGCTTAGATCAGTATTCACCCCTCCACTTT. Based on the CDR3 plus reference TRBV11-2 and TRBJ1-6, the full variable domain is EAGVAQSPRYKIIEKRQSVAFWCNPISGHATLYWYQQILGQGPKLLIQFQNNGVVDDSQLPKDRFSAERLKGVDSTLKIQPAKLEDSAVYLCASSLDQYSPLHFGNGTRLTVT.

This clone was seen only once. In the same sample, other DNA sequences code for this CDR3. The chain's CDR3 is CASSLGGNTEAFF. The CDR3 DNA reads TGTGCCAGCAGTCTCGGGGGTAACACTGAAGCTTTCTTT. The rearrangement links TRBV12-3 or TRBV12-4 to TRBJ1-1; D is possibly TRBD1 (5 bases). Trimming left V 5 bases short and J 2 bases short, with 9 bases between. The CDR3 covers 13 residues.

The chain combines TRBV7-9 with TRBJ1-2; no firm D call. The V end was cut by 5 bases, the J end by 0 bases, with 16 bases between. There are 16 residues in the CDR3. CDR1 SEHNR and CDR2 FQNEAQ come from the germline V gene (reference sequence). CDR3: CASSPNQQRTNYGYTF. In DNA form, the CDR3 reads TGTGCCAGCAGCCCGAATCAGCAGCGTACTAACTATGGCTACACCTTC.

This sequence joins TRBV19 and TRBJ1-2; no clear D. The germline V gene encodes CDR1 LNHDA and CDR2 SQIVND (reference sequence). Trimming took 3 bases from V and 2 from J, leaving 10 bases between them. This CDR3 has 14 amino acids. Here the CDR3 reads CASSMPPQNYGYTF. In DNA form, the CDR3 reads TGTGCCAGTAGTATGCCGCCGCAGAACTATGGCTACACCTTC.

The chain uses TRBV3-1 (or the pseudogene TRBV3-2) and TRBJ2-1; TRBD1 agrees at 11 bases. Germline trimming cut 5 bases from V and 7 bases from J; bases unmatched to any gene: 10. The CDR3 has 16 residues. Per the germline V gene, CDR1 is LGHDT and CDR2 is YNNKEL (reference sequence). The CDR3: CASSDWDRGFKNEQFF. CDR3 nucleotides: TGTGCCAGCAGCGACTGGGACAGGGGGTTTAAAAATGAGCAGTTCTTC.

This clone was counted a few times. CDR3 sequence (DNA): TGTGCCAGCAGCTCAGGGCAGGGTAGGGGTGAAAAACTGTTTTTT. Protein product: CASSSGQGRGEKLFF. J is TRBJ1-4 and V is TRBV5-4, with a possible D match to TRBD1 (5 bases). Trimming cost V 3 bases and J 7 bases, with 16 bases left between them. The CDR3 contains 15 residues. Germline V CDR1 and CDR2: SGHNT, YYREEE (reference sequence).

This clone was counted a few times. Here the CDR3 DNA reads TGTGCCAGCAGCTTATTATTTGGGCAGGGTGGAAATTCACCCCTCCACTTT. Translation: CASSLLFGQGGNSPLHF. The rearrangement joins TRBV7-2 to TRBJ1-6; a possible D gene is TRBD1 (5 bases). Germline CDR1 and CDR2: SGHTA and FQGNSA. The CDR3 is 17 residues long. Trimming took 2 bases from V and 7 from J, leaving 18 bases between them.

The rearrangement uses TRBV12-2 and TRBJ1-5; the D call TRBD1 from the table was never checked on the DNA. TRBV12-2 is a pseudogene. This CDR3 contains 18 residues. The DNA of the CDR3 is TGTGCAAGTCGCTTAATTAGGGGACAGGGCGATAGCAATCAGCCCCAGCATTTT. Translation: CASRLIRGQGDSNQPQHF.

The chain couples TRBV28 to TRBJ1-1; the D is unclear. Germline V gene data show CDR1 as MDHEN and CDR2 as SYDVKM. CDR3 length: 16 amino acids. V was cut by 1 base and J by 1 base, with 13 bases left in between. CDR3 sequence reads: CASSLYSSGTNTEAFF. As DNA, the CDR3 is TGTGCCAGCAGTTTATATAGCTCTGGAACGAACACTGAAGCTTTCTTT.

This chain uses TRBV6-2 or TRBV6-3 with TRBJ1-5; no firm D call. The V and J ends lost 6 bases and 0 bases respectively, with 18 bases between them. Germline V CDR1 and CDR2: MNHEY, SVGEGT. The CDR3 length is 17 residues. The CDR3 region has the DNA TGTGCCAGCAGCTCCCGGACGGCGGGCCATAGCAATCAGCCCCAGCATTTT. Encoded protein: CASSSRTAGHSNQPQHF.

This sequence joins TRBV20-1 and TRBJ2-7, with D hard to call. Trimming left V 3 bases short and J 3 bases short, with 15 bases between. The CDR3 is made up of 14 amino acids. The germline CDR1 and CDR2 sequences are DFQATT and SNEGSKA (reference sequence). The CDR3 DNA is TGCAGTGCTAGTAACTTGCCTTCGAACTACGAGCAGTACTTC. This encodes CSASNLPSNYEQYF.

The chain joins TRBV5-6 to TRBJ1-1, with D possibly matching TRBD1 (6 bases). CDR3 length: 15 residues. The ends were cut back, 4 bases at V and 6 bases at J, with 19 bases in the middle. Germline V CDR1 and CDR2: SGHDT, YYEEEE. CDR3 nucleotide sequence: TGTGCCAGCAGCCCCCACGAGGGGGTCCAACCTGAAGCTTTCTTT. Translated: CASSPHEGVQPEAFF.

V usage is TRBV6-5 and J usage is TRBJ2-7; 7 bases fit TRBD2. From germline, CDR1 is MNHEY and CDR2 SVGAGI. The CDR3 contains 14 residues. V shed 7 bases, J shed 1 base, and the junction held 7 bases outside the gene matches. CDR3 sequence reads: CASMESGASYEQYF. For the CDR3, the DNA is TGTGCCAGCATGGAAAGCGGGGCTTCCTACGAGCAGTACTTC.